This T cell receptor beta chain was profiled in a study of CD8 T cells in ankylosing spondylitis. In germline, CDR1 is DFQATT, CDR2 SNEGSKA (reference sequence). This CDR3 spans 15 amino acids. The junction had 6 bases not matched to a gene; V was cut back by 4 bases and J by 5 bases. TCRdb called the 5' RACE reads again in MiXCR, with one record for every CDR3 protein. The sample consists of roughly 220,000 distinct CDR3 sequences, about a sixth of them appearing once. This clonotype has more than one count but fewer than ten. Its antigen is not known. Study-wide results and caveats: A motif in TCR beta, a set of under 10 highly homologous variants, appeared characteristic of ankylosing spondylitis blood. Clones tied to disease were said to be significantly enriched in matched ankylosing spondylitis synovial fluid.

The chain couples TRBV20-1 to TRBJ1-6; 9 nucleotides align to TRBD1. This TCR was recovered from a male donor with ankylosing spondylitis. Input material: blood, either unsorted or a sorted T cell fraction (not recorded which). DNA of the CDR3: TGCAGTGCTAACCTACAGGGGGCTGATAATTCACCCCTCCACTTT. Translated: CSANLQGADNSPLHF.